This T cell receptor (beta chain) stems from a study of T cells after yellow fever vaccination. Germline lookup yields CDR1 SGHRS and CDR2 YFSETQ. V lost 5 bases, J lost 4 bases, and 24 bases stayed unmatched. This CDR3 is built from 21 residues. TCRdb reanalysed the 5' RACE reads using MiXCR and keeps one entry per CDR3 protein. The sample lists approximately 260,000 distinct CDR3 sequences, approximately 5.2% occurring once. This specimen consisted of CD4+ T cells sorted from PBMCs, obtained on the day of the yellow fever booster vaccination. The receptor comes from a young man who received the YFV17D yellow fever vaccine. This chain links TRBV5-1 with TRBJ2-6, with 7 nucleotides matching TRBD1. The CDR3 DNA follows: TGCGCCAGCAGACCCGTTCTGGGACAGAGACAACTACGGCGGGGGGCCAACGTCCTGACTTTC. Amino acids: CASRPVLGQRQLRRGANVLTF.